The T cell receptor beta chain under discussion was sequenced for a study of regulatory T cells in long-lasting Graves disease. The time point was: newly diagnosed GD, antithyroid drugs for less than 3 months. Scientists built the TCR library using RNA that was extracted from PBMCs. CDR3-region Arm-PCR and iRepertoire HTBI primers produced the TCR beta libraries. Via MiXCR, TCRdb re-called the multiplex PCR reads, giving one row per CDR3 protein. The sample holds hundreds of thousands of distinct CDR3 sequences, 15% to 20% seen once. These same data were also listed under a study on T cells in Graves' hyperthyroidism and ophthalmopathy. From that study: HTBI primers were used for first-round RT-PCR of the TCR CDR3.

The TCR sequence derives from a man between 18 and 29 years old with Graves disease. This sample comprised peripheral blood mononuclear cells (PBMCs), obtained at new diagnosis, from a patient treated with antithyroid drugs.

In nucleotides, the CDR3 is TGTGCCAGCAGCCTCGCGCCAGGACTAGCGGGAGGGACCCCAGGCAATGAGCAGTTCTTC. Translated: CASSLAPGLAGGTPGNEQFF. The rearrangement links TRBV3-1 to TRBJ2-1; 15 nucleotides match TRBD2. The CDR3 contains 20 residues. The J segment lost 6 bases and the V segment lost 4 bases, leaving 16 bases of the junction unmatched. Per germline, CDR1 LGHDT and CDR2 YNNKEL (reference sequence).